These 31 T cell receptor beta chains were all obtained from the same sample, sequenced in a study of molecular identifiers for immune sequencing clone quantification. TCRdb itself ran the PCR reads through MiXCR, one entry per CDR3 protein. The sample holds roughly 320,000 distinct CDR3 sequences, about a quarter seen once. The material sequenced was naive CD8+ T cells from blood, with Jurkat cell RNA spiked in. Subset denoted: FACS-sorted CD8+CD4-CCR7+CD45RA+ naive T cells. These receptors were collected from a human donor in good health. Some libraries in this study had Jurkat cell RNA spiked in.

This clonotype has only a few counts. This chain uses TRBV19 with TRBJ1-1; the D is unclear. Germline assignment: CDR1 LNHDA and CDR2 SQIVND (reference sequence). CDR3 size: 10 residues. Deletions cut 7 bases from V and 11 bases from J, with 11 bases between. The CDR3 reads CASMGIDAFF. The CDR3, as DNA: TGTGCCAGTATGGGAATCGACGCTTTCTTT.

This clonotype has more than one count but fewer than ten. The CDR3 nucleotides are TGTGCCAGCAGCGTAGGAGACAGGGGTGAGCAGTACTTC. Translating it yields CASSVGDRGEQYF. The V call is TRBV9, the J call TRBJ2-7, with 8 bases that match TRBD1. The CDR3 runs 13 residues. J lost 7 bases, V lost 0 bases, and 3 bases had no gene match. The V gene's germline CDR1 is SGDLS and CDR2 YYNGEE.

This clonotype was seen a handful of times. This sequence joins TRBV7-9 and TRBJ2-3, with 10 nucleotides matching TRBD2. The CDR3 consists of 16 residues. Losses at the gene ends were 5 bases for V and 4 bases for J; bases not matched to a gene: 9. Germline CDR1 reads SEHNR; CDR2 reads FQNEAQ (reference sequence). CDR3 coding DNA: TGTGCCAGCAGCCCCCAGGGAAGCGGGGGGGCAGATACGCAGTATTTT. It translates to CASSPQGSGGADTQYF.

This clonotype has only a few counts. J is TRBJ2-3 and V is TRBV13; D not certain. The CDR3 is 16 residues long. CDR1 is PRHDT, CDR2 FYEKMQ, per germline (reference sequence). Trimming removed 5 bases at V and 0 bases at J, with 15 bases between. The CDR3 coding sequence is TGTGCCAGCAGCAACCGCGCACTTTCTAGCACAGATACGCAGTATTTT. Protein sequence: CASSNRALSSTDTQYF.

V usage is TRBV7-6 and J usage is TRBJ1-1; 9 nucleotides align to TRBD1. The CDR3 length is 16 residues. V dropped 5 bases and J dropped 0; count of bases not matched to a gene: 7. Per germline, CDR1 SGHVS and CDR2 FNYEAQ. DNA of the CDR3: TGTGCCAGCAGCATCGGGACAGGGCTGATGAACACTGAAGCTTTCTTT. Translating gives CASSIGTGLMNTEAFF.

As concerns this clonotype: It may be a read error: a sequence one base away is much more abundant. CDR3 region: CASNLVTGDGYTF. CDR3 DNA: TGTGCCAGCAATTTAGTCACAGGGGACGGCTACACCTTC. J is TRBJ1-2 and V is TRBV27; 7 bases line up with TRBD1. This CDR3 region has 13 residues. From germline, CDR1 is MNHEY and CDR2 SMNVEV (reference sequence).

This clonotype has a count of ten or more. This chain joins TRBV12-3 or TRBV12-4 and TRBJ2-2; weak D call: TRBD1 (6 bases). V was cut by 7 bases and J by 3 bases, with 15 bases left in between. The CDR3 runs to 15 residues. The CDR3 bases are TGTGCCAGCAATCTTTTGGGGGCGGACACCGGGGAGCTGTTTTTT. This sequence encodes CASNLLGADTGELFF.

A note on this clonotype: A much larger clone is a single base away; this may be a read error. The chain has TRBV7-9 and TRBJ2-3, with 10 positions matching TRBD1. CDR1 is SEHNR, CDR2 FQNEAQ, per germline (reference sequence). The CDR3 totals 21 residues. V lost 5 bases to trimming and J lost 0 bases; unmatched junction nucleotides: 20. The CDR3 loop is CASSRQPGQGRVWGSTDTQYF. CDR3 in DNA: TGTGCCAGCAGCCGACAACCGGGACAGGGGAGAGTCTGGGGGAGCACAGATACGCAGTATTTT. Full variable domain (rest looked up from reference TRBV7-9 and TRBJ2-3): DTGVSQNPRHKITKRGQNVTFRCDPISEHNRLYWYRQTLGQGPEFLTYFQNEAQLEKSRLLSDRFSAERPKGSFSTLEIQRTEQGDSAMYLCASSRQPGQGRVWGSTDTQYFGPGTRLTVL.

This clonotype was detected a few times. The chain uses TRBV4-1 and TRBJ2-2, with a possible D match to TRBD2 (5 bases). Germline lookup yields CDR1 MGHRA and CDR2 YSYEKL. V gave up 11 bases and J gave up 1 base, with 14 bases separating them. This CDR3 has 14 amino acids. The CDR3 here is CAGSTGGNTGELFF. CDR3 nucleotide sequence: TGCGCCGGGAGCACTGGAGGGAACACCGGGGAGCTGTTTTTT.

Notes on this clonotype: A read error is possible here, since a much larger clone lies one base away. The chain links TRBV19 to TRBJ1-5, with D perhaps given as TRBD1 or TRBD2 (5 bases each). The J call is in doubt because the DNA end fits TRBJ2-3 better. The CDR3 extends over 13 amino acids. CDR1 and CDR2 (germline): LNHDA, SQIVND (reference sequence). The CDR3 DNA sequence: TGTGCCAGTAGCCGGGACGGAAATCAGCCCCAGTATTTT. Protein sequence: CASSRDGNQPQYF.

This clonotype has ten or more counts. This rearrangement joins TRBV4-3 to TRBJ2-1, with 7 bases matching TRBD2. From germline, CDR1 is LGHNA and CDR2 YSLEER. The CDR3 covers 15 residues. The V and J ends lost 1 base and 10 bases, in that order; junction bases with no gene match: 10. CDR3 protein: CASSQVPLGGEEQFF. Written as DNA, the CDR3 is TGCGCCAGCAGCCAAGTACCCCTGGGGGGGGAGGAGCAGTTCTTC.

Details on this clonotype: The germline gene is not matched at one end of the junction; a read error may be the cause. CDR3 loop: CASSLAWKAFF. The CDR3 region has the DNA TGTGCCAGCAGCCTAGCGTGGAAAGCTTTCTTT. The rearrangement uses TRBV7-2 and TRBJ1-1; D is undetermined. Germline V lookup: CDR1 SGHTA, CDR2 FQGNSA. The CDR3 covers 11 residues.

The rearrangement links TRBV21-1 to TRBJ2-7; the table gives TRBD1 as D, unverified against the DNA. TRBV21-1 is labeled a pseudogene. There are 16 residues in the CDR3. DNA of the CDR3: TGTGCCAGCAGCAATGGGACAGCCCAAAGCTCCTACGAGCAGTACTTC. Encoded protein: CASSNGTAQSSYEQYF.

This clonotype has a handful of counts. The gene calls are TRBV2 and TRBJ2-7; 7 bases line up with TRBD1. The V gene end was trimmed by 8 bases and the J gene end by 4 bases; junction bases not matched to a gene: 5. CDR1 and CDR2 (germline): SNHLY, FYNNEI. The CDR3 length is 12 residues. CDR3: CASGTASYEQYF. Here the CDR3 DNA reads TGTGCCAGCGGGACAGCGAGTTACGAGCAGTACTTC.

Concerning this clonotype: A read error may produce the germline difference seen at one junction end. The chain employs TRBV5-1 and TRBJ2-1; 10 nucleotides align to TRBD2. Looked up from germline, CDR1 is SGHRS and CDR2 is YFSETQ. CDR3 length: 16 residues. The CDR3 sequence is CASSHSSGGYCNEQSF. CDR3 DNA: TGCGCCAGCAGCCACTCTAGCGGGGGTTATTGCAATGAGCAGTCCTTC.

Of note for this clonotype: This may arise from a read error, as a much more abundant clone is one base away. CDR3 protein: CASSYSREGEAFF. The DNA for the CDR3 is TGTGCCAGCAGTTACTCTCGGGAGGGTGAAGCTTTCTTT. V and J are TRBV6-5 and TRBJ1-1; D gene ambiguous. The CDR3 has 13 amino acids. With 0 bases removed from V and 7 bases from J, the gap between germline ends came to 9 bases. The germline V gene has CDR1 MNHEY and CDR2 SVGAGI.

This clonotype was seen repeatedly, ten times or more. J is TRBJ2-3 and V is TRBV20-1, with unresolved D. The germline V gene encodes CDR1 DFQATT and CDR2 SNEGSKA (reference sequence). The V end was cut by 0 bases, the J end by 4 bases, with 14 bases between. This CDR3 spans 15 amino acids. The CDR3 nucleotides read TGCAGTGCTAGAGATTTTAATAAGGGCTCAGATACGCAGTATTTT. The encoded protein is CSARDFNKGSDTQYF.

The CDR3 reads CSVHRESYYGYTF. As DNA, the CDR3 is TGCAGCGTTCACAGAGAATCTTACTATGGCTACACCTTC. The V call is TRBV29-1, the J call TRBJ1-2; D uncertain. With 5 bases removed from V and 3 bases from J, the gap between germline ends came to 13 bases. Germline CDR1 SQVTM, CDR2 ANQGSEA. CDR3 length equals 13 residues. The full variable domain, with the rest looked up from reference TRBV29-1 and TRBJ1-2, is SAVISQKPSRDICQRGTSLTIQCQVDSQVTMMFWYRQQPGQSLTLIATANQGSEATYESGFVIDKFPISRPNLTFSTLTVSNMSPEDSSIYLCSVHRESYYGYTFGSGTRLTVV.

In regard to this clonotype: It may be a read error: a sequence one base away is much more abundant. The J gene is TRBJ2-3, the V gene TRBV7-9; D is undetermined. Germline V gene data show CDR1 as SEHNR and CDR2 as FQNEAQ (reference sequence). The CDR3 spans 12 residues. Trimming removed 6 bases at V and 4 bases at J, with 8 bases between. Here the CDR3 DNA reads TGTGCCAGCAGAGCCCCCGCAGATACGCAGTATTTT. It translates to CASRAPADTQYF. Based on the CDR3 plus reference TRBV7-9 and TRBJ2-3, the full variable domain is DTGVSQNPRHKITKRGQNVTFRCDPISEHNRLYWYRQTLGQGPEFLTYFQNEAQLEKSRLLSDRFSAERPKGSFSTLEIQRTEQGDSAMYLCASRAPADTQYFGPGTRLTVL.

This clonotype appeared many times. The V gene is TRBV7-9, the J gene TRBJ1-1; D may be TRBD1 (5 bases). The CDR3 extends over 18 amino acids. V was trimmed by 5 bases and J by 2 bases, leaving 24 bases between them. CDR1 SEHNR and CDR2 FQNEAQ come from the germline V gene (reference sequence). The CDR3 here is CASSPPAGAPSGNTEAFF. The CDR3 nucleotides are TGTGCCAGCAGCCCACCGGCCGGGGCTCCGAGTGGAAACACTGAAGCTTTCTTT.

This clonotype was counted ten times or more. The V gene is TRBV29-1, the J gene TRBJ1-1, with D uncertain. The CDR3 runs 16 residues. Trimming took off 4 bases at V and 6 bases at J, with 24 bases between the two ends. The germline CDR1 and CDR2 sequences are SQVTM and ANQGSEA. The CDR3 bases are TGCAGCGTTGCCGCTCATTCCCTATGGGGTATCGCTGAAGCTTTCTTT. Its translation: CSVAAHSLWGIAEAFF. The full variable domain, in which reference TRBV29-1 and TRBJ1-1 provide the parts outside the CDR3, is SAVISQKPSRDICQRGTSLTIQCQVDSQVTMMFWYRQQPGQSLTLIATANQGSEATYESGFVIDKFPISRPNLTFSTLTVSNMSPEDSSIYLCSVAAHSLWGIAEAFFGQGTRLTVV.

This clonotype was seen at least ten times. The chain uses TRBV27 and TRBJ2-7, with 9 bases that match TRBD1. Trimming cost V 4 bases and J 6 bases; bases outside gene matches: 10. There are 15 residues in the CDR3. Germline values: CDR1 MNHEY, CDR2 SMNVEV (reference sequence). The CDR3 region is CASSSYTGGRGEQYF. The DNA of the CDR3 is TGTGCCAGCAGTTCCTACACAGGGGGCAGGGGCGAGCAGTACTTC.

There are a few counts of this clonotype. The chain employs TRBV24-1 and TRBJ2-5; D is unresolved. The CDR3 spans 13 residues. Germline V gene data show CDR1 as KGHDR and CDR2 as SFDVKD. V shed 1 base and J shed 0 bases, with 2 bases lying between them. The CDR3 protein is CATSDFYQETQYF. CDR3 sequence (DNA): TGTGCCACCAGTGATTTTTACCAAGAGACCCAGTACTTC.

This clonotype was observed a few times. The genes are TRBV5-1 and TRBJ2-3; D is possibly TRBD2 (6 bases). The CDR3 extends over 17 amino acids. V was cut by 5 bases and J by 4 bases, with 23 bases left in between. Germline V gives CDR1 SGHRS, CDR2 YFSETQ. As DNA, the CDR3 is TGCGCCAGCAGTTTTGCGGGGCGGGTGATCCCCCCAGATACGCAGTATTTT. Translation: CASSFAGRVIPPDTQYF.

In this sample, this clonotype turned up a few times. The chain couples TRBV6-2 or TRBV6-3 to TRBJ1-5; 9 bases match TRBD1. Germline V gene sequence: CDR1 MNHEY, CDR2 SVGEGT. The CDR3 is 15 amino acids. V lost 6 bases, J lost 3 bases, and 6 bases stayed unmatched. DNA of the CDR3: TGTGCCAGCAGCATGGGACAGGGACCCAATCAGCCCCAGCATTTT. This gives the protein CASSMGQGPNQPQHF.

A note on this clonotype: Germline is not matched at one junction end, which may reflect a read error. The chain links TRBV5-6 to TRBJ2-7, with TRBD1 matching 9 bases. CDR1 and CDR2 (germline): SGHDT, YYEEEE. The CDR3 consists of 16 residues. CDR3 protein: CASSLGGTGPAYERYF. The CDR3 DNA follows: TGTGCCAGCAGCTTGGGGGGGACAGGGCCCGCCTACGAGCGGTACTTC.

This clonotype was observed a single time. This sequence may be a read error, since a much larger clone differs from it by one base. J is TRBJ1-1 and V is TRBV12-3 or TRBV12-4, with D possibly matching TRBD1 (5 bases). This CDR3 contains 14 residues. CDR3 amino acids: CASSFILDSTGAFF. DNA for the CDR3: TGTGCCAGCAGTTTCATACTAGACAGCACTGGAGCTTTCTTT.

This clonotype showed up just a few times. CDR3 sequence (DNA): TGTGCCAGCAGTTTCCTAGCGGGAACTTTCGAGCAGTACTTC. This translates into CASSFLAGTFEQYF. The V gene is TRBV28, the J gene TRBJ2-7; 9 nucleotides line up with TRBD2. The CDR3 is 14 residues long. V dropped 3 bases and J dropped 6; count of bases not matched to a gene: 6. Germline V gives CDR1 MDHEN, CDR2 SYDVKM.

This clonotype was seen a handful of times. The V and J genes are TRBV30 and TRBJ2-3; D is unclear. V was shortened by 0 bases and J by 2 bases, with 12 bases between the two germline ends. Germline V gene sequence: CDR1 GTSNPN, CDR2 SVGIG (reference sequence). The CDR3 is 15 residues long. The chain's CDR3 is CAWSVLPVVTDTQYF. DNA of the CDR3: TGTGCCTGGAGTGTACTCCCGGTCGTCACAGATACGCAGTATTTT. Variable domain in full (rest from reference TRBV30 and TRBJ2-3): SQTIHQWPATLVQPVGSPLSLECTVEGTSNPNLYWYRQAAGRGLQLLFYSVGIGQISSEVPQNLSASRPQDRQFILSSKKLLLSDSGFYLCAWSVLPVVTDTQYFGPGTRLTVL.

This clonotype was recorded a few times. V and J are TRBV15 and TRBJ1-1; D possibly corresponds to TRBD1 (5 bases). V dropped 1 base and J dropped 6 bases, with 9 bases sitting between them. Germline loops: CDR1 LNHNV, CDR2 YYDKDF (reference sequence). CDR3 length: 13 residues. CDR3 in amino acids: CATSRGTGAEAFF. In DNA form, the CDR3 reads TGTGCCACCAGCAGAGGGACGGGGGCTGAAGCTTTCTTT.

This clonotype has more than one count but fewer than ten. The chain is built from TRBV3-1 and TRBJ2-7, with no clear D. V lost 3 bases to trimming and J lost 3 bases, with 9 bases between them. Germline CDR1 LGHDT, CDR2 YNNKEL (reference sequence). There are 13 residues in the CDR3. The CDR3 is CASSHSGFYEQYF. The DNA of the CDR3 is TGTGCCAGCAGCCATTCGGGTTTCTACGAGCAGTACTTC.